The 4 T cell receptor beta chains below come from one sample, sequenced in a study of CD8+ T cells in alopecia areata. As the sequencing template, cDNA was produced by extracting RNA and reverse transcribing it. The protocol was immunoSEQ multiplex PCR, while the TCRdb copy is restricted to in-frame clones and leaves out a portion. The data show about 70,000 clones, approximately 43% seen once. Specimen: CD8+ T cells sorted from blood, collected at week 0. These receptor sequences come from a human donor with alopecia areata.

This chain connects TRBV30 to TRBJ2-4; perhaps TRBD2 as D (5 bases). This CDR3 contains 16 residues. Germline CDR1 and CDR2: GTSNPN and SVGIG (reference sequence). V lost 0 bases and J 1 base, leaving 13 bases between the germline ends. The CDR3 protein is CAWSVSWRAAKNIQYF. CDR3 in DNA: TGTGCCTGGAGTGTAAGCTGGCGGGCCGCCAAAAACATTCAGTACTTC.

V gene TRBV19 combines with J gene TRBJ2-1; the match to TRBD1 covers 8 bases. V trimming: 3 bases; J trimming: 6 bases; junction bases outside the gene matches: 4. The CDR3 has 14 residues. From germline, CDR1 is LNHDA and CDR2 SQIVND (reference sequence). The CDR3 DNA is TGTGCCAGTAGTATTTTCGACAGGGGCAATGAGCAGTTCTTC. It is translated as CASSIFDRGNEQFF.

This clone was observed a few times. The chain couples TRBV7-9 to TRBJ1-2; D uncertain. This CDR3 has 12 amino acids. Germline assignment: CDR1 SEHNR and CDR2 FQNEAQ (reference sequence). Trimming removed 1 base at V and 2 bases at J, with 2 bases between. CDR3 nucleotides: TGTGCCAGCAGCTTAGGGAACTATGGCTACACCTTC. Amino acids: CASSLGNYGYTF. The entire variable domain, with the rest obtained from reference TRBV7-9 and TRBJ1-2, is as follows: DTGVSQNPRHKITKRGQNVTFRCDPISEHNRLYWYRQTLGQGPEFLTYFQNEAQLEKSRLLSDRFSAERPKGSFSTLEIQRTEQGDSAMYLCASSLGNYGYTFGSGTRLTVV.

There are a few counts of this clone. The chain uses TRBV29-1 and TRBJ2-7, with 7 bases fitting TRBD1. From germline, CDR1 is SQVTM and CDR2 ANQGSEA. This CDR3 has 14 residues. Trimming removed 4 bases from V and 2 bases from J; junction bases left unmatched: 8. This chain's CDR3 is CSVGDDRETYEQYF. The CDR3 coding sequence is TGCAGCGTTGGTGACGACAGGGAGACCTACGAGCAGTACTTC.